This record covers a single T cell receptor beta chain. The sample originates from a study of Ad26.COV2.S vaccination and SARS-CoV-2 variants. Background on the study: Among those in the COV1001 Ad26.COV2.S trial arm was the donor.

This CDR3 contains 13 residues. Germline CDR1 LNHDA, CDR2 SQIVND (reference sequence). V was shortened by 6 bases and J by 4 bases, with 11 bases between the two germline ends. Clones were sequenced by immunoSEQ multiplex PCR, and TCRdb holds only the in-frame ones, with some missing. The sample holds about 680,000 clones, about 89% seen once. Treatment meaning: about 20 received Ad26.COV2.S at low or high dose, single or two shots; 5 received placebo; per-sample allocation not given. Following the first vaccine or placebo injection, samples were taken on day 63. The sequence came from a person between 18 and 60 years old who received the Ad26.COV2.S COVID-19 vaccine or a placebo. Sequencing was performed on peripheral blood, taken in a trial of Ad26.COV2.S vaccine versus placebo. This chain connects TRBV19 to TRBJ2-3; no clear D gene. The CDR3 loop is CASSLERADTQYF. The CDR3 DNA follows: TGTGCCAGTAGCTTAGAGCGCGCAGATACGCAGTATTTT.